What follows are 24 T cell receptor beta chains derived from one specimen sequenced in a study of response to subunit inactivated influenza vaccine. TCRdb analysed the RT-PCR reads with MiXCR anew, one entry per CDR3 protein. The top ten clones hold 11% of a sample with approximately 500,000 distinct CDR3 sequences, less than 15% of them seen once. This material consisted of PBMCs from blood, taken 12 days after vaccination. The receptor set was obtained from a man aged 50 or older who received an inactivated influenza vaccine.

This chain's CDR3 is CASSFLGRGGAPDTQYF. Here the CDR3 DNA reads TGTGCCAGCAGCTTCTTGGGACGCGGGGGGGCACCAGATACGCAGTATTTT. This chain uses TRBV7-2 with TRBJ2-3; 9 bases map to TRBD2. The CDR3 covers 17 residues. The trim removed 3 bases at V and 4 bases at J, leaving 11 bases unmatched. CDR1 and CDR2 from the germline V gene are SGHTA and FQGNSA.

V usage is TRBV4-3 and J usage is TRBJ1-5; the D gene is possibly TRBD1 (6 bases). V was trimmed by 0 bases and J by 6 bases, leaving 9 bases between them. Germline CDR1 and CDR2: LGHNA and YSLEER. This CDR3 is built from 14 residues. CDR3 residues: CASSQDWGPQPQHF. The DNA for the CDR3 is TGCGCCAGCAGCCAAGATTGGGGGCCTCAGCCCCAGCATTTT.

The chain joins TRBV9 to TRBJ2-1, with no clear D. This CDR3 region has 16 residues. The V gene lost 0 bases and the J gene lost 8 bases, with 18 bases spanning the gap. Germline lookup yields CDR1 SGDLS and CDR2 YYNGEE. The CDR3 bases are TGTGCCAGCAGCGTAGAGTCTCAAACGAGTCGCGATGAGCAGTTCTTC. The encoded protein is CASSVESQTSRDEQFF.

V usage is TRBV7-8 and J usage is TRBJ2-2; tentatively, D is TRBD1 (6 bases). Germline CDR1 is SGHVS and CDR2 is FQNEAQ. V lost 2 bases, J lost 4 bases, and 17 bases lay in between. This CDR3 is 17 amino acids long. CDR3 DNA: TGTGCCAGCAGCTTACTCATATCGGGACACTCCACCGGGGAGCTGTTTTTT. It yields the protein CASSLLISGHSTGELFF.

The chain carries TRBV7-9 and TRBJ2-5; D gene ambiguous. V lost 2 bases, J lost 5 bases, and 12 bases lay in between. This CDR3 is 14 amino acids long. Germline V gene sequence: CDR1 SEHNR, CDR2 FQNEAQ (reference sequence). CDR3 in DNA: TGTGCCAGCAGCTTATACCCTAGGTCTGAGACCCAGTACTTC. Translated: CASSLYPRSETQYF.

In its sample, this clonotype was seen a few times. The DNA of the CDR3 is TGTGCCAGCAGCTTAGATCACGGCTCCTACAATGAGCAGTTCTTC. Its protein is CASSLDHGSYNEQFF. The rearrangement joins TRBV11-2 to TRBJ2-1; D is unclear. The CDR3 spans 15 residues. Germline CDR1 is SGHAT and CDR2 is FQNNGV. With 0 bases removed from V and 0 bases from J, the gap between germline ends came to 6 bases.

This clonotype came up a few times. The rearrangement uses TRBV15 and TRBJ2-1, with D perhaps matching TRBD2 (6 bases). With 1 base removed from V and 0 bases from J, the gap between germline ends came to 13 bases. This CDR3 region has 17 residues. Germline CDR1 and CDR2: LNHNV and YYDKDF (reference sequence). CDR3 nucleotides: TGTGCCACCAGCAGAGGACAGCGGGTGTCCTCCTACAATGAGCAGTTCTTC. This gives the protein CATSRGQRVSSYNEQFF.

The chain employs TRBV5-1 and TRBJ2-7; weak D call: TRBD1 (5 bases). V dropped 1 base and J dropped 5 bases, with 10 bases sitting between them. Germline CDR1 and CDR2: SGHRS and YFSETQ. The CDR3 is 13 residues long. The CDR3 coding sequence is TGCGCCAGCAGCTTGCAGGGTGATGACGAGCAGTACTTC. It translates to CASSLQGDDEQYF.

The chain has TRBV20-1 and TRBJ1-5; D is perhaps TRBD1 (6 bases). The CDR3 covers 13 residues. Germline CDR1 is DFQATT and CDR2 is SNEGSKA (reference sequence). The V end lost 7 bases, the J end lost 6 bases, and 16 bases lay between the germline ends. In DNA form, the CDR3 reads TGCAGTGTCGACAGGCCAAGCGGTCAGCCCCAGCATTTT. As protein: CSVDRPSGQPQHF.

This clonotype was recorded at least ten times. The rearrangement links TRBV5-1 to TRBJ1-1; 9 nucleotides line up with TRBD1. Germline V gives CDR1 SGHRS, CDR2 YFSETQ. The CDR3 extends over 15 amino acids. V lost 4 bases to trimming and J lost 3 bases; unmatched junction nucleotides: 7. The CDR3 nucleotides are TGCGCCAGCAGCCCGGACGGACAGGGGTACACTGAAGCTTTCTTT. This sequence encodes CASSPDGQGYTEAFF.

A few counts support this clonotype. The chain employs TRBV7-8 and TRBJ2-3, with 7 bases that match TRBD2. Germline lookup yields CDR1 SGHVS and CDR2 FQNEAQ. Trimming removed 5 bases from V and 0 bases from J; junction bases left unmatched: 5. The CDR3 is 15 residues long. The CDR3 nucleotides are TGTGCCAGCAGCCCCGGGACTACTAGCACAGATACGCAGTATTTT. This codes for CASSPGTTSTDTQYF.

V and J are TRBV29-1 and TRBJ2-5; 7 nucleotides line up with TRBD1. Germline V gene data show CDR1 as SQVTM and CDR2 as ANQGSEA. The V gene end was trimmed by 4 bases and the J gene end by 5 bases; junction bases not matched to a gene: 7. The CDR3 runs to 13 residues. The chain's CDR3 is CSVGTQGTETQYF. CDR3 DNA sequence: TGCAGCGTTGGAACACAGGGGACGGAGACCCAGTACTTC.

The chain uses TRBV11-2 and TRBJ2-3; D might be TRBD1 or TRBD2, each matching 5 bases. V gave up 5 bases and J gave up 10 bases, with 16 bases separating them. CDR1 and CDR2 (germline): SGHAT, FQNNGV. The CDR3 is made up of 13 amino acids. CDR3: CASSVGTAYSQYF. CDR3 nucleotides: TGTGCCAGCAGCGTCGGGACCGCCTATTCGCAGTATTTT.

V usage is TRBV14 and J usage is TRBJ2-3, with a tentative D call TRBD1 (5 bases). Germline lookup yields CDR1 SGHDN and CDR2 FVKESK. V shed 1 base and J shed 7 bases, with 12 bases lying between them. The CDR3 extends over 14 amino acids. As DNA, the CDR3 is TGTGCCAGCAGCCAAGTAATCAGGGCAAATACGCAGTATTTT. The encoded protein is CASSQVIRANTQYF.

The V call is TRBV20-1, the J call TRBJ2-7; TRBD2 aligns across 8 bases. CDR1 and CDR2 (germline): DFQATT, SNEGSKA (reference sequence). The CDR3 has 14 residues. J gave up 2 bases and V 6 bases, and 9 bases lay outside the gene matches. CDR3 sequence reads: CSARTSYFPYEQYF. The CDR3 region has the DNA TGCAGTGCCCGGACTAGCTATTTCCCCTACGAGCAGTACTTC.

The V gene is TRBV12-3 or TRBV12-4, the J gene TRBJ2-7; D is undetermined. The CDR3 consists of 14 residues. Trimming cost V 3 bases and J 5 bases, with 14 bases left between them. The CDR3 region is CASSFGGTRDEQYF. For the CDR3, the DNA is TGTGCCAGCAGTTTTGGCGGCACCCGGGACGAGCAGTACTTC.

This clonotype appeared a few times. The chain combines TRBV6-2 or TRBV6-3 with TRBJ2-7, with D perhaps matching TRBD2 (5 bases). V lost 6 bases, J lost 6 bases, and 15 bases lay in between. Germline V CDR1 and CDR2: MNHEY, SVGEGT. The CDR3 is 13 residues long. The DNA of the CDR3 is TGTGCCAGCAGCCTGGCCTGGAGGAGCGAGCAGTACTTC. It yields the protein CASSLAWRSEQYF.

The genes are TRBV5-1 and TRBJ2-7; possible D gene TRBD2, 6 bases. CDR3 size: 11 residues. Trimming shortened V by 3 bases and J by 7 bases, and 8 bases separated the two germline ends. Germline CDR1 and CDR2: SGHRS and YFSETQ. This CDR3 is CASSSGEEQYF. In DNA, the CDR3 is TGCGCCAGCAGCTCGGGAGAGGAGCAGTACTTC.

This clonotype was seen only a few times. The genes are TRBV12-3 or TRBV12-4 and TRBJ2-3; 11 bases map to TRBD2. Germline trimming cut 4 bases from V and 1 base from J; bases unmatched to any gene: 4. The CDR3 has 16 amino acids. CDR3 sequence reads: CASSSSGGPGTDTQYF. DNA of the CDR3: TGTGCCAGCAGTTCTAGCGGGGGGCCGGGCACAGATACGCAGTATTTT.

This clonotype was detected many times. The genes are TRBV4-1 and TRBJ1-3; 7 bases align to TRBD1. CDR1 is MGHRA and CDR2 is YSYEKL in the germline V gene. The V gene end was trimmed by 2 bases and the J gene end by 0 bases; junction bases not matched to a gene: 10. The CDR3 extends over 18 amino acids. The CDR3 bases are TGCGCCAGCAGCCAAACCCGGACAAGGGGGCCCTCTGGAAACACCATATATTTT. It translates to CASSQTRTRGPSGNTIYF.

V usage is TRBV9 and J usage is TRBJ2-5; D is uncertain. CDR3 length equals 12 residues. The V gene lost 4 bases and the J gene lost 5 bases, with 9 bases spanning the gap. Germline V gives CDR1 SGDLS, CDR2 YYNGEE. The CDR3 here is CASSRPRETQYF. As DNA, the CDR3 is TGTGCCAGCAGCCGTCCTCGGGAGACCCAGTACTTC.

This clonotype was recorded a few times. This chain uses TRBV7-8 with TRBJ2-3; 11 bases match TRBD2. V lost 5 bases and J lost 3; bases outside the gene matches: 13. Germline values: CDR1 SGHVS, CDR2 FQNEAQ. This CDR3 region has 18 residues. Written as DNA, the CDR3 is TGTGCCAGCAGCCCCGGGACTAGCGGCTATAGGGGGACAGATACGCAGTATTTT. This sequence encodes CASSPGTSGYRGTDTQYF.

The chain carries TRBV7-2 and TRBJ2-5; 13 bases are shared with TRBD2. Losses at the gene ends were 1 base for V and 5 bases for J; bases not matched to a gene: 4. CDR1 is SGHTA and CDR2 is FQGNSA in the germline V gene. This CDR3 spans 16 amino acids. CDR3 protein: CASSLVGTSGAETQYF. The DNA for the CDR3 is TGTGCCAGCAGCTTAGTGGGGACTAGCGGGGCGGAGACCCAGTACTTC. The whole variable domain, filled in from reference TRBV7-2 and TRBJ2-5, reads GAGVSQSPSNKVTEKGKDVELRCDPISGHTALYWYRQSLGQGLEFLIYFQGNSAPDKSGLPSDRFSAERTGGSVSTLTIQRTQQEDSAVYLCASSLVGTSGAETQYFGPGTRLLVL.

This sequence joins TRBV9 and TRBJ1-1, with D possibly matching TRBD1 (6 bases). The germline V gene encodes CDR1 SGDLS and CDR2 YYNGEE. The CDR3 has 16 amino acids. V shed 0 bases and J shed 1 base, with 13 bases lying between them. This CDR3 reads CASSVEAGAKNTEAFF. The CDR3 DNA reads TGTGCCAGCAGCGTAGAAGCAGGGGCCAAGAACACTGAAGCTTTCTTT.